This T cell receptor (beta chain) was found in a study of blood T cell repertoires in COVID-19. Sequencing was performed with immunoSEQ multiplex PCR; in TCRdb, only in-frame clones are kept and a portion is missing. The data contain tens of thousands of clones, about 92% of them seen just once; the ten biggest clones take up 0.35% to 0.4%. This clone was recorded once. V was trimmed by 5 bases and J by 9 bases, leaving 14 bases between them. Germline V gives CDR1 SGHTA, CDR2 FQGNSA. The CDR3 runs to 14 residues. During active infection, Seattle patients enrolled and were then monitored through disease.

This chain connects TRBV7-2 to TRBJ1-6; D is uncertain. Sequencing input: peripheral blood. The clonotype was recovered from a man aged 50-59 years with COVID-19, enrolled during active disease. The CDR3 loop is CASSTTVGSSPLHF. CDR3 sequence (DNA): TGTGCCAGCAGCACAACGGTGGGCAGTTCACCCCTCCACTTT.